These 6 T cell receptor beta chains originate from one sample sequenced in a study of OX40 agonist ivuxolimab in advanced cancers. Sequencing was performed with immunoSEQ multiplex PCR; in TCRdb, only in-frame clones are kept and a portion is missing. Of fewer than 25,000 clones listed, roughly 70% are singletons. The sample here was CD4+ or CD8+ T cells sorted from blood, taken in a trial of the OX40 agonist ivuxolimab. These TCRs come from an adult with an advanced solid tumor such as melanoma, head and neck, liver or kidney cancer.

The chain is built from TRBV2 and TRBJ1-6, with D possibly TRBD1 on 5 matching bases. This CDR3 contains 17 residues. CDR1 SNHLY and CDR2 FYNNEI come from the germline V gene. The V end was cut by 4 bases, the J end by 0 bases, with 13 bases between. CDR3: CASSVIVGGSYNSPLHF. In DNA, the CDR3 is TGTGCCAGCAGTGTCATTGTGGGGGGCTCCTATAATTCACCCCTCCACTTT.

To note about this clone: No conserved phenylalanine or tryptophan ends this CDR3, so it is likely a read error. The chain carries TRBV11-2 and TRBJ1-1; no definite D call. This CDR3 has 14 amino acids. CDR1 is SGHAT, CDR2 FQNNGV, per germline. V gave up 3 bases and J gave up 1 base, with 9 bases separating them. CDR3 DNA sequence: TGTGCCAGCAGCTTCGTGCTCGAGAACACTGAAGCTTTCCTT. This translates into CASSFVLENTEAFL.

The J gene is TRBJ2-7, the V gene TRBV27, with 9 positions matching TRBD2. J was trimmed by 0 bases and V by 6 bases; bases with no gene match: 6. Germline assignment: CDR1 MNHEY and CDR2 SMNVEV (reference sequence). The CDR3 is made up of 15 amino acids. CDR3 nucleotide sequence: TGTGCCAGCAGGACCGGGACTAGCCACTCCTACGAGCAGTACTTC. It yields the protein CASRTGTSHSYEQYF.

This clone was seen a handful of times. The chain uses TRBV9 and TRBJ2-5; D may be TRBD2 (5 bases). V lost 0 bases, J lost 0 bases, and 6 bases lay in between. CDR3 length: 14 residues. Germline values: CDR1 SGDLS, CDR2 YYNGEE. In DNA form, the CDR3 reads TGTGCCAGCAGCGTAGAGGACTACCAAGAGACCCAGTACTTC. It translates to CASSVEDYQETQYF. The full variable domain, rest sourced from reference TRBV9 and TRBJ2-5, is DSGVTQTPKHLITATGQRVTLRCSPRSGDLSVYWYQQSLDQGLQFLIQYYNGEERAKGNILERFSAQQFPDLHSELNLSSLELGDSALYFCASSVEDYQETQYFGPGTRLLVL.

The genes are TRBV6-1 and TRBJ2-3; tentative D call: TRBD1 (5 bases). The V end was cut by 2 bases, the J end by 4 bases, with 13 bases between. The CDR3 runs to 15 residues. CDR1 and CDR2 (germline): MNHNS, SASEGT. The CDR3 DNA sequence: TGTGCCAGCAGTGAAAGCCCCCAGGGTGCAGATACGCAGTATTTT. Its protein is CASSESPQGADTQYF.

V usage is TRBV7-3 and J usage is TRBJ2-3, with 8 bases that match TRBD1. The V gene end was trimmed by 5 bases and the J gene end by 5 bases; junction bases not matched to a gene: 9. The germline CDR1 and CDR2 sequences are SGHTA and FQGTGA. CDR3 length: 15 amino acids. CDR3 nucleotides: TGTGCCAGCAGCATGGGGTCAGGGGGCGAAGATACGCAGTATTTT. Translating gives CASSMGSGGEDTQYF.